The rows below give T cell receptor beta chains drawn from one sample of a study of regulatory T cells in long-lasting Graves disease. TCRdb itself ran the multiplex PCR reads through MiXCR, one entry per CDR3 protein. This sample has around 400,000 distinct CDR3 sequences, with approximately 12% found just once. These data were likewise used in another study, on T cells in Graves' hyperthyroidism and ophthalmopathy.

Sequenced material: peripheral blood mononuclear cells (PBMCs), taken at new diagnosis, from a patient treated with antithyroid drugs. These receptors came from a woman younger than 35 with Graves disease. Each CDR3 is given with its conserved first and last residue. A D gene is named only where the DNA matches it firmly. Only part of the rows carry a size: once, few, many, or a class if the clone is expanded.

j_gene: TRBJ2-3; v_gene: TRBV12-3/TRBV12-4; abundance: many; d_gene: NA; CDR3aa: CASSLAESADTQYF; CDR3nt: TGTGCCAGCAGTTTGGCAGAGAGCGCAGATACGCAGTATTTT
j_gene: TRBJ1-4; v_gene: TRBV9; abundance: many; d_gene: NA; CDR3aa: CASSVGTAATNEKLFF; CDR3nt: TGTGCCAGCAGCGTAGGGACAGCCGCAACTAATGAAAAACTGTTTTTT
j_gene: TRBJ2-1; v_gene: TRBV7-2; abundance: NA; d_gene: NA; CDR3aa: CASSDLGTYNEQFF; CDR3nt: TGTGCCAGCAGCGATCTAGGGACTTACAATGAGCAGTTCTTC
j_gene: TRBJ1-2; v_gene: TRBV28; abundance: many; d_gene: NA; CDR3aa: CASSPGLILSYTF; CDR3nt: TGTGCCAGCAGCCCGGGACTCATTTTAAGCTACACCTTC
j_gene: TRBJ2-3; v_gene: TRBV6-2/TRBV6-3; abundance: many; d_gene: TRBD2; CDR3aa: CASSYVLAGADTQYF; CDR3nt: TGTGCCAGCAGTTACGTCCTAGCGGGGGCAGATACGCAGTATTTT
j_gene: TRBJ2-7; v_gene: TRBV28; abundance: many; d_gene: NA; CDR3aa: CASSFRINPHEQYF; CDR3nt: TGTGCCAGCAGTTTCAGGATAAATCCCCACGAGCAGTACTTC
j_gene: TRBJ1-1; v_gene: TRBV3-1; abundance: many; d_gene: NA; CDR3aa: CASSRAGVGAFF; CDR3nt: TGTGCCAGCAGCCGCGCAGGGGTAGGTGCTTTCTTT
j_gene: TRBJ1-1; v_gene: TRBV27; abundance: many; d_gene: TRBD1; CDR3aa: CASSNRDRVHTEAFF; CDR3nt: TGTGCCAGCAGCAACCGGGACAGGGTACACACTGAAGCTTTCTTT
j_gene: TRBJ1-2; v_gene: TRBV5-1; abundance: many; d_gene: NA; CDR3aa: CASSLDSPPYGYTF; CDR3nt: TGCGCCAGCAGCTTGGACAGCCCGCCCTATGGCTACACCTTC
j_gene: TRBJ2-5; v_gene: TRBV18; abundance: NA; d_gene: NA; CDR3aa: CASSPLFGVETQYF; CDR3nt: TGTGCCAGCTCACCACTTTTCGGCGTTGAGACCCAGTACTTC
j_gene: TRBJ1-4; v_gene: TRBV12-3/TRBV12-4; abundance: many; d_gene: NA; CDR3aa: CASAQWKPNEKLFF; CDR3nt: TGTGCCAGCGCCCAGTGGAAGCCGAATGAAAAACTGTTTTTT
j_gene: TRBJ2-3; v_gene: TRBV6-2/TRBV6-3; abundance: many; d_gene: TRBD1; CDR3aa: CASRRTGGTDTQYF; CDR3nt: TGTGCCAGCAGAAGGACAGGGGGCACCGATACGCAGTATTTT
j_gene: TRBJ1-4; v_gene: TRBV5-1; abundance: few; d_gene: NA; CDR3aa: CASSLGGYTNEKLFF; CDR3nt: TGCGCCAGCAGCTTGGGAGGGTACACTAATGAAAAGCTGTTTTTT
j_gene: TRBJ1-1; v_gene: TRBV12-3/TRBV12-4; abundance: many; d_gene: NA; CDR3aa: CASSLLPPEAFF; CDR3nt: TGTGCCAGCAGCCTTCTCCCTCCTGAAGCTTTCTTT
j_gene: TRBJ1-1; v_gene: TRBV7-2; abundance: many; d_gene: TRBD1; CDR3aa: CASSQDRVGSEAFF; CDR3nt: TGTGCCAGCAGCCAGGACAGGGTAGGTTCTGAAGCTTTCTTT
j_gene: TRBJ2-1; v_gene: TRBV11-2; abundance: many; d_gene: NA; CDR3aa: CASSLGRVSGYNEQFF; CDR3nt: TGTGCCAGCAGCTTAGGAAGGGTGTCAGGGTACAATGAGCAGTTCTTC
j_gene: TRBJ1-2; v_gene: TRBV2; abundance: NA; d_gene: TRBD1; CDR3aa: CASSYRGTYGYTF; CDR3nt: TGTGCCAGCAGCTACAGGGGTACCTATGGCTACACCTTC
j_gene: TRBJ2-5; v_gene: TRBV29-1; abundance: many; d_gene: NA; CDR3aa: CSVGMRMKETQYF; CDR3nt: TGCAGCGTTGGGATGCGAATGAAAGAGACCCAGTACTTC
j_gene: TRBJ2-1; v_gene: TRBV6-5; abundance: many; d_gene: NA; CDR3aa: CASSYSYRRNNEQFF; CDR3nt: TGTGCCAGCAGTTACTCGTACAGGAGGAACAATGAGCAGTTCTTC
j_gene: TRBJ2-7; v_gene: TRBV28; abundance: many; d_gene: TRBD2; CDR3aa: CASSSRLAGFYEQYF; CDR3nt: TGTGCCAGCAGTTCGCGACTAGCAGGGTTCTACGAGCAGTACTTC
j_gene: TRBJ2-3; v_gene: TRBV6-2/TRBV6-3; abundance: NA; d_gene: NA; CDR3aa: CASNKNREDTQYF; CDR3nt: TGTGCCAGCAATAAGAACAGGGAAGATACGCAGTATTTT
j_gene: TRBJ2-3; v_gene: TRBV9; abundance: many; d_gene: NA; CDR3aa: CASSVGRDTQYF; CDR3nt: TGTGCCAGCAGCGTAGGAAGGGATACGCAGTATTTT
j_gene: TRBJ2-7; v_gene: TRBV10-3; abundance: NA; d_gene: TRBD2; CDR3aa: CASHPGLRYNEQYF; CDR3nt: TGTGCCAGTCACCCGGGACTACGCTACAATGAGCAGTACTTC
j_gene: TRBJ2-1; v_gene: TRBV24-1; abundance: few; d_gene: NA; CDR3aa: CATSDETPEQFF; CDR3nt: TGTGCCACCAGTGACGAAACGCCTGAGCAGTTCTTC
j_gene: TRBJ1-1; v_gene: TRBV11-2; abundance: many; d_gene: NA; CDR3aa: CASSLWGPEAFF; CDR3nt: TGTGCCAGCAGCTTATGGGGGCCTGAAGCTTTCTTT
j_gene: TRBJ1-3; v_gene: TRBV12-3/TRBV12-4; abundance: NA; d_gene: NA; CDR3aa: CASSLRSTGRGNTIYF; CDR3nt: TGTGCCAGCAGTTTACGGTCGACAGGTCGAGGAAACACCATATATTTT
j_gene: TRBJ1-6; v_gene: TRBV28; abundance: many; d_gene: TRBD1; CDR3aa: CASSFDRGGSPLHF; CDR3nt: TGTGCCAGCAGTTTCGACAGGGGCGGTTCACCCCTCCACTTT
j_gene: TRBJ2-7; v_gene: TRBV20-1; abundance: NA; d_gene: TRBD1; CDR3aa: CSASQGVWYEQYF; CDR3nt: TGCAGTGCTAGTCAGGGGGTATGGTACGAGCAGTACTTC
j_gene: TRBJ2-1; v_gene: TRBV4-3; abundance: few; d_gene: TRBD2; CDR3aa: CASSQESGGYNEQFF; CDR3nt: TGCGCCAGCAGCCAAGAAAGCGGGGGATACAATGAGCAGTTCTTC
j_gene: TRBJ2-1; v_gene: TRBV7-3; abundance: few; d_gene: NA; CDR3aa: CASSLRQNNEQFF; CDR3nt: TGTGCCAGCAGCTTAAGACAGAACAATGAGCAGTTCTTC
j_gene: TRBJ1-1; v_gene: TRBV2; abundance: many; d_gene: NA; CDR3aa: CASSGTRGMNTEAFF; CDR3nt: TGTGCCAGCAGTGGGACTAGGGGGATGAACACTGAAGCTTTCTTT
j_gene: TRBJ2-5; v_gene: TRBV29-1; abundance: many; d_gene: TRBD2; CDR3aa: CSVVLVASGRPLARTQYF; CDR3nt: TGCAGCGTTGTTCTTGTCGCTAGCGGGAGGCCTCTCGCCCGGACCCAGTACTTC
j_gene: TRBJ2-5; v_gene: TRBV5-1; abundance: many; d_gene: NA; CDR3aa: CASSTVVGGETQYF; CDR3nt: TGCGCCAGCAGCACGGTCGTGGGCGGGGAGACCCAGTACTTC
j_gene: TRBJ2-4; v_gene: TRBV20-1; abundance: many; d_gene: TRBD2; CDR3aa: CSARVYEREISIAKNIQYF; CDR3nt: TGCAGTGCTAGGGTCTACGAGCGGGAGATCTCTATAGCCAAAAACATTCAGTACTTC
j_gene: TRBJ2-1; v_gene: TRBV12-3/TRBV12-4; abundance: many; d_gene: NA; CDR3aa: CASSDWGTDNEQFF; CDR3nt: TGTGCCAGCAGTGATTGGGGGACTGACAATGAGCAGTTCTTC
j_gene: TRBJ2-1; v_gene: TRBV3-1; abundance: many; d_gene: NA; CDR3aa: CASSPRVSRGDHEQFF; CDR3nt: TGTGCCAGCAGCCCAAGGGTATCACGGGGAGATCATGAGCAGTTCTTC
j_gene: TRBJ1-1; v_gene: TRBV6-9; abundance: many; d_gene: NA; CDR3aa: CASSYSLSGNTEAFF; CDR3nt: TGTGCCAGCAGTTACTCTCTCTCGGGGAACACTGAAGCTTTCTTT
j_gene: TRBJ1-2; v_gene: TRBV15; abundance: few; d_gene: NA; CDR3aa: CATSVYFGNSAF; CDR3nt: TGTGCCACCAGCGTCTACTTCGGGAACAGCGCCTTC
j_gene: TRBJ1-1; v_gene: TRBV3-1; abundance: many; d_gene: NA; CDR3aa: CASTLGSTDEAFF; CDR3nt: TGTGCCAGCACCCTGGGATCCACGGATGAAGCTTTCTTT
j_gene: TRBJ2-1; v_gene: TRBV5-4; abundance: many; d_gene: NA; CDR3aa: CASSSWAYNEQFF; CDR3nt: TGTGCCAGCAGCTCATGGGCCTACAATGAGCAGTTCTTC
j_gene: TRBJ2-4; v_gene: TRBV20-1; abundance: many; d_gene: TRBD1; CDR3aa: CSARQQGNIQYF; CDR3nt: TGCAGTGCTAGACAACAGGGGAACATTCAGTACTTC
j_gene: TRBJ2-7; v_gene: TRBV27; abundance: once; d_gene: TRBD2; CDR3aa: CASSSSGLAGGRVYEQYF; CDR3nt: TGTGCCAGCAGTTCCTCCGGACTAGCGGGAGGCCGAGTGTACGAGCAGTACTTC
j_gene: TRBJ2-2; v_gene: TRBV7-2; abundance: NA; d_gene: TRBD1; CDR3aa: CASTKTGTNTGELFF; CDR3nt: TGTGCCAGCACCAAGACAGGGACGAACACCGGGGAGCTGTTTTTT
j_gene: TRBJ2-5; v_gene: TRBV12-3/TRBV12-4; abundance: many; d_gene: TRBD2; CDR3aa: CASSALPTSGSGETQYF; CDR3nt: TGTGCCAGCAGCGCCCTACCGACTAGCGGGAGTGGAGAGACCCAGTACTTC
j_gene: TRBJ2-1; v_gene: TRBV7-9; abundance: NA; d_gene: NA; CDR3aa: CASSLSTF; CDR3nt: TGTGCCAGCAGCCTGTCAACCTTC
j_gene: TRBJ2-1; v_gene: TRBV6-2/TRBV6-3; abundance: many; d_gene: TRBD2; CDR3aa: CASSYRSGRALGEQFF; CDR3nt: TGTGCCAGCAGTTACAGGAGCGGGAGGGCCCTGGGTGAGCAGTTCTTC
j_gene: TRBJ1-2; v_gene: TRBV20-1; abundance: many; d_gene: NA; CDR3aa: CSAPRDYGGYTF; CDR3nt: TGCAGTGCTCCCAGAGACTACGGGGGCTACACCTTC
j_gene: TRBJ2-1; v_gene: TRBV6-2/TRBV6-3; abundance: NA; d_gene: TRBD1; CDR3aa: CASIQNRGVNEQFF; CDR3nt: TGTGCCAGCATTCAAAACAGGGGAGTCAATGAGCAGTTCTTC
j_gene: TRBJ2-7; v_gene: TRBV9; abundance: many; d_gene: TRBD1; CDR3aa: CASSVTGTGTEEQYF; CDR3nt: TGTGCCAGCAGCGTCACCGGGACAGGGACAGAAGAGCAGTACTTC
j_gene: TRBJ1-4; v_gene: TRBV10-3; abundance: many; d_gene: TRBD1; CDR3aa: CAISEGGGDSYTTNEKLFF; CDR3nt: TGTGCCATCAGTGAGGGAGGGGGGGACAGCTACACAACTAATGAAAAACTGTTTTTT
j_gene: TRBJ1-1; v_gene: TRBV6-5; abundance: many; d_gene: NA; CDR3aa: CASSYTGTLEAFF; CDR3nt: TGTGCCAGCAGTTACACAGGGACCCTTGAAGCTTTCTTT
j_gene: TRBJ2-1; v_gene: TRBV12-3/TRBV12-4; abundance: few; d_gene: NA; CDR3aa: CASSLAPRGRYNEQFF; CDR3nt: TGTGCCAGCAGTTTAGCGCCCAGGGGAAGATACAATGAGCAGTTCTTC
j_gene: TRBJ1-2; v_gene: TRBV7-8; abundance: many; d_gene: TRBD1; CDR3aa: CASSLGAGGSTGYTF; CDR3nt: TGTGCCAGCAGCTTAGGGGCAGGGGGCAGTACTGGCTACACCTTC